This TCR beta chain derives from a study of blood T cells in healthy people across ages (dated by TCRdb to between 2014 and 2017). In the study overall: Template switching captured roughly one uniquely barcoded TCR beta cDNA molecule per two T cells in model experiments. Using deep sequencing normalized with unique cDNA molecular identifiers, the study measured how TCR beta repertoire diversity changes with age. Donors were grouped into four age groups: young (average roughly 17 years), middle-aged (roughly 37), aged (approximately 67) and long-lived (just over 80). To avoid experimental bias, donors of different ages were spread randomly across the sequencing lanes. For two donors (one aged 18 to 29 and one aged 80 or older), the study analyzed two additional independent replicas of 1 million unique cDNA reads from the same blood draw. Overall results and qualifications from the work: Because the CMV infection status of the donors was unknown, age-related changes in expanded clonotypes may potentially have been confounded. Observed TCR beta diversity per million T cells fell roughly linearly with age, and a significant reduction was already apparent by age roughly 40. Bulk unsorted PBMC profiling prevented conclusive comparison of naive and antigen-experienced compartments. Observed TCR beta diversity correlated strongly with the percentage of naive T cells measured by flow cytometry. Compared with the aged group, more naive CD4+ T cells, fewer expanded clones and increased TCR diversity were shown by the long-lived group, suggesting age selection. Estimates of total diversity from one million sequenced T cells were regarded as lower bounds and underestimates.

According to the germline V gene, CDR1 reads SGHRS and CDR2 reads YFSETQ. Here V drops 3 bases and J drops 7 bases, and the junction holds 8 bases not matched to any gene. Spanning cysteine to phenylalanine, the CDR3 consists of 15 amino acids. Only the CDR3 DNA is retained, 45 bases long and in frame from the first base. Details on this clonotype: What antigen it recognizes has not been identified. The record has no base qualities; no much larger clone is one base away.

Systemically healthy Caucasian individuals from Russia, about 38 in total and aged about 6 to 90 years, were included as donors. Each donor gave 8 to 10 milliliters of peripheral blood, drawn into EDTA-treated Vacutainer tubes. Ficoll-Paque density-gradient centrifugation was used to isolate PBMCs, with at least 7 million per sample. Total RNA was extracted from PBMCs with Trizol reagent, with at least 5 micrograms obtained per sample. For every donor, an aliquot of PBMCs went through flow cytometry to measure the percentages of naive CD45RAhigh/CD27high T cells. Library creation used 5' RACE. Sequencing instrument: Illumina HiSeq 2500. The second PCR ran for about 6 to 12 cycles and used a J-beta primer mix along with a sample-barcoded 5' primer. Each TCR beta cDNA molecule received a unique molecular identifier from a template-switch 5' adaptor carrying 12 random nucleotides. At least 2.5 million CDR3-containing paired-end reads were obtained from each sample. All of the RNA was converted into first-strand cDNA using the Mint cDNA synthesis kit, with a TRBC-specific oligonucleotide serving as the primer. Following uracil-DNA glycosylase treatment, all cDNA underwent a first 18-cycle PCR with the universal primers M1SS and BC2_uni_R. The study's own analysis went as follows. For normalization, 1 million high-quality reads, each with a distinct molecular identifier, were randomly selected from each sample. Instead of being binned into consensus sequences, reads that shared molecular identifiers were thrown out. MiTCR, run with a Q25 quality threshold and the strictest error-elimination algorithm, handled CDR3 identification, clonotype clustering and error correction. A nonparametric unseen species model with Euler transformation was used to estimate lower-bound total TCR beta diversity. TCRdb took the public reads, trimmed them with fastp at Q25, ran MiXCR for clone calling and kept in-frame beta chains. One record per CDR3 amino acid sequence lists the most common genes and DNA. TCRdb's processing, not the authors', yielded these V and J calls. For this sample the table gives approximately 850,000 distinct CDR3 sequences, of which roughly 44% were detected only once. Clones ranked in the top ten supply about 21% of the sample.

The sequence joins TRBV5-1 to TRBJ2-2, and 8 junction bases match TRBD2. Source material: blood. This receptor was identified in a man aged 55 to 70 in good health. CDR3 loop: CASSSATSASGELFF. The nucleotides are TGCGCCAGCAGCTCCGCGACTAGCGCAAGCGGGGAGCTGTTTTTT.